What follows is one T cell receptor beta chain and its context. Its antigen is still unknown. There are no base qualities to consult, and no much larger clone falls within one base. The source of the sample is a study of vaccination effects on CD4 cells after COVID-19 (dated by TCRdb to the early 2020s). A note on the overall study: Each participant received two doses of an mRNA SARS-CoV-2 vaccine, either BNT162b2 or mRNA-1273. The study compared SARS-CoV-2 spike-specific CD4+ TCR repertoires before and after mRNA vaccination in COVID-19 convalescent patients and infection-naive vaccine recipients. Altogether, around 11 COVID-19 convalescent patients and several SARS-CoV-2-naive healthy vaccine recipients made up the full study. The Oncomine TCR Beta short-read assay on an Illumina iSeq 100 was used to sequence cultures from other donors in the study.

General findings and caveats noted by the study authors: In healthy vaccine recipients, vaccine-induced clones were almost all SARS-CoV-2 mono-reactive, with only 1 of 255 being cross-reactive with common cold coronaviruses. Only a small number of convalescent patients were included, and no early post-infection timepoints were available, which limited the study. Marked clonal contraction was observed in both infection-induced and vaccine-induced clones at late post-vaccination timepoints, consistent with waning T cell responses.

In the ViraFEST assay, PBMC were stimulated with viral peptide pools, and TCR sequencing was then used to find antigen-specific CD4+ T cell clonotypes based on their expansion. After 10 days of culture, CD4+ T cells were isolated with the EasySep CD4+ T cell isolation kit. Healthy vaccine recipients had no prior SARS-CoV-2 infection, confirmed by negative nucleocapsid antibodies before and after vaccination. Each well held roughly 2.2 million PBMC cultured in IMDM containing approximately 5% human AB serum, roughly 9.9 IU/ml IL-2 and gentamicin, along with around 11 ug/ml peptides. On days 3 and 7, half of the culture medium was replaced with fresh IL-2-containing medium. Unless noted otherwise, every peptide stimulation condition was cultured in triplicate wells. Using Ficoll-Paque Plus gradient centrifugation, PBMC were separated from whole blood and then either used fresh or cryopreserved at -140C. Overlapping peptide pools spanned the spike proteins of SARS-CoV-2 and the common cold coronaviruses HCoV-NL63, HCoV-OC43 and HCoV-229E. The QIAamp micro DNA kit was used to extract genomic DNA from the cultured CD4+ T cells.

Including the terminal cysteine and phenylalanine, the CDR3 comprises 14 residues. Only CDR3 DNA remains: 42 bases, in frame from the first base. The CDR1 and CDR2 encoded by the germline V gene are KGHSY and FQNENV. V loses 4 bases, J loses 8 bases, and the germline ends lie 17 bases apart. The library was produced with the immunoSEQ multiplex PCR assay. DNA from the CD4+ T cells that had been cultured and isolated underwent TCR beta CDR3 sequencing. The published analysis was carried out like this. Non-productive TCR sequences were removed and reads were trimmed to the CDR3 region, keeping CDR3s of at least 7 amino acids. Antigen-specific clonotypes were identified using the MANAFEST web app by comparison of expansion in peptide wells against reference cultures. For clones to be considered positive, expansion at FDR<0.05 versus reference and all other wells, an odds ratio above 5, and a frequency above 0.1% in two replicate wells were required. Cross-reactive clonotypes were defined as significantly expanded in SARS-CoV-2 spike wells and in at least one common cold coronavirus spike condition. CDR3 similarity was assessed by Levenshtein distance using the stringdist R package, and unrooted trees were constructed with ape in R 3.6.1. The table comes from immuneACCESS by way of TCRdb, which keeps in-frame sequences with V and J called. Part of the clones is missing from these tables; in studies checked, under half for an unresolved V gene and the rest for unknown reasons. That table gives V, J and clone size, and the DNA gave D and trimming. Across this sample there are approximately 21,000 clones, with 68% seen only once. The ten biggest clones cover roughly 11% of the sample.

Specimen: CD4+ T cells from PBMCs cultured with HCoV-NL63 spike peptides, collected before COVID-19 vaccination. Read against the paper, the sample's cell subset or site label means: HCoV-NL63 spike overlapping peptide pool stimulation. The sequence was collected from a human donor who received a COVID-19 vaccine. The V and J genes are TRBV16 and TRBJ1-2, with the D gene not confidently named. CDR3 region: CASSLNSGTEGYTF. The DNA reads TGTGCCAGCAGCCTCAATTCGGGCACAGAAGGCTACACCTTC.